This T cell receptor beta chain is drawn from a study of T-cell memory formation after mild COVID-19 (dated by TCRdb to about 2021). For the study in its entirety: Most TCR sequence clusters were specific to one of the two donors. T-cell clones expanding and contracting after mild COVID-19 in a couple of donors were tracked by longitudinal TCRalpha and TCRbeta repertoire sequencing. The cohort was made up of two young adult volunteers, one female and one male, who were previously healthy. Findings and caveats that apply to the study as a whole: Balanced CD4/CD8 phenotypes were observed for clones contracting from day 15 to 85, whereas a bias towards CD4+ was observed for a second wave of clones expanding from day 15 to 37. Contracting CD4+ clones were found mainly in CM and EM memory subsets, while CD8+ clones were enriched in EMRA. Some responding clones were found in pre-infection memory, which suggests that pre-existing cross-reactive memory T cells took part in the SARS-CoV-2 response. The second-wave clones that peaked on day 37 were not confirmed to be SARS-CoV-2 specific. The study covered only two mild cases, and larger cohorts including severe cases with pre-infection samples were considered necessary.

Ficoll-Paque density gradient centrifugation was the method used to isolate PBMCs. Instrument on record: Illumina NovaSeq 6000. TCRalpha and TCRbeta cDNA libraries were built by 5'RACE with constant-segment primers, adding sample barcodes and unique molecular identifiers. Trizol reagent was used to extract RNA from every sample. Amplification of the libraries took two PCR steps, and the second step added a second sample barcode plus Illumina TruSeq adapters. Sequencing of libraries was performed on an Illumina NovaSeq with 2 x 150 bp paired-end reads. As for how the authors treated the data: The reads were demultiplexed and collapsed into UMI-guided consensus sequences using migec v1.2.7. With mixcr v2.1.11, UMI consensuses were aligned to TRA and TRB V and J templates and assembled into clonotypes. A clonotype was counted as expanded or contracted only when both edgeR and NoisET called the clonotype significant, with the noise models trained on biological replicates. edgeR calls used a false discovery rate-adjusted p below 0.01 and a log2 fold-change threshold of 1. PCA with hierarchical clustering of max-normalized trajectories of the 1000 most abundant clonotypes was used as exploratory dynamics analysis. Separately sequenced CD4+ and CD8+ repertoires were used to assign the CD4 or CD8 phenotype of responding clones. The raw public reads went through TCRdb reprocessing: fastp at Q25, MiXCR clone calling, in-frame beta chains kept. When rows share a CDR3 protein, they turn into one entry using the most common DNA and genes. These V and J calls originate from TCRdb's pipeline instead of the authors' own analysis. Present in this sample are fewer than 700,000 distinct CDR3 sequences, roughly 18% of which were seen just once. Of the sample, 9.5% to 15% is held by the ten largest clones.

Notes on this clonotype: Its antigen is not yet known. Base-call qualities are not available, and no considerably larger clone is one nucleotide away.

V is trimmed back by 0 bases and J by 3 bases, and the junction contains 2 bases that no gene match accounts for. The germline V gene specifies SGHRS as CDR1 and YFSETQ as CDR2. The CDR3 has 16 amino acids, counting the end cysteine and phenylalanine. Just CDR3 DNA is preserved here, 48 bases in frame from base 1. The specimen sequenced was PBMCs or a T cell subset sorted from them (not recorded which). The V gene is TRBV5-1 and the J gene is TRBJ2-1, with 11 central nucleotides matching TRBD1. This receptor was taken from an adult woman who had mild COVID-19 (a few samples of this study predate the infection). The sample titles of this study are shuffled in the database, so cell type and time point are left out; the donor was told from shared clones. The DNA reads TGCGCCAGCAGCTTGGCCGGGACAGGGGGCTACAATGAGCAGTTCTTC. This codes for CASSLAGTGGYNEQFF.